Following are 5 T cell receptor beta chains from one sample sequenced in a study of T-cell reconstitution after alpha-beta-depleted transplantation in children. During its preparation, the TCRbeta library received unique molecular identifiers. TCRdb used MiXCR to reprocess the PCR reads, holding one entry per CDR3 protein. Counted here are around 580,000 distinct CDR3 sequences, 25% to 30% occurring once; the ten biggest clones make up approximately 39%. This specimen was PBMCs, taken before TCRalphabeta/CD19-depleted stem cell transplant. The receptors originated from a boy under two years old with Wiskott-Aldrich syndrome, due to receive a stem cell transplant.

The rearrangement links TRBV28 to TRBJ1-1, with TRBD1 matching over 7 bases. The V gene's germline CDR1 is MDHEN and CDR2 SYDVKM. CDR3 size: 14 residues. J lost 11 bases, V lost 3 bases, and 12 bases had no gene match. The CDR3 DNA sequence: TGTGCCAGCAGTTTTCCGGGACAGAAGTCGTCGGCTTTCTTT. Its protein product is CASSFPGQKSSAFF. Supplemented by reference TRBV28 and TRBJ1-1, the full variable domain reads DVKVTQSSRYLVKRTGEKVFLECVQDMDHENMFWYRQDPGLGLRLIYFSYDVKMKEKGDIPEGYSVSREKKERFSLILESASTNQTSMYLCASSFPGQKSSAFFGQGTRLTVV.

This clonotype showed up many times. The chain is built from TRBV7-9 and TRBJ2-7; D perhaps matches TRBD2 (6 bases). This CDR3 comprises 13 residues. Trimming cost V 5 bases and J 2 bases, with 10 bases left between them. Per the germline V gene, CDR1 is SEHNR and CDR2 is FQNEAQ (reference sequence). In nucleotides, the CDR3 is TGTGCCAGCAGCCCTCTAGCGCCCTACGAGCAGTACTTC. This translates into CASSPLAPYEQYF.

This clonotype was detected a few times. This chain links TRBV7-2 with TRBJ2-7; maybe TRBD1 (5 bases). V was trimmed by 3 bases and J by 0 bases, leaving 12 bases between them. The CDR3 totals 15 residues. The germline V gene has CDR1 SGHTA and CDR2 FQGNSA. CDR3 amino acids: CASSFSTGFSYEQYF. The CDR3 DNA sequence: TGTGCCAGCAGCTTCTCTACAGGTTTCTCCTACGAGCAGTACTTC. Full variable domain (remainder filled in from reference TRBV7-2 and TRBJ2-7): GAGVSQSPSNKVTEKGKDVELRCDPISGHTALYWYRQSLGQGLEFLIYFQGNSAPDKSGLPSDRFSAERTGGSVSTLTIQRTQQEDSAVYLCASSFSTGFSYEQYFGPGTRLTVT.

The V call is TRBV5-6, the J call TRBJ2-2, with D possibly matching TRBD2 (6 bases). Germline V gene sequence: CDR1 SGHDT, CDR2 YYEEEE. This CDR3 region has 15 residues. Trimming pared 4 bases from V and 0 bases from J, leaving 10 bases between. The CDR3 DNA reads TGTGCCAGCAGCCCGGGACTGACGAACACCGGGGAGCTGTTTTTT. Its translation is CASSPGLTNTGELFF.

The chain employs TRBV5-1 and TRBJ2-3; 9 nucleotides agree with TRBD2. This CDR3 has 17 residues. V trimming: 2 bases; J trimming: 0 bases; junction bases outside the gene matches: 7. CDR1 and CDR2 (germline): SGHRS, YFSETQ. The CDR3, as DNA: TGCGCCAGCAGCTTAGGACTAGCGAACCCTAGCACAGATACGCAGTATTTT. This translates into CASSLGLANPSTDTQYF.